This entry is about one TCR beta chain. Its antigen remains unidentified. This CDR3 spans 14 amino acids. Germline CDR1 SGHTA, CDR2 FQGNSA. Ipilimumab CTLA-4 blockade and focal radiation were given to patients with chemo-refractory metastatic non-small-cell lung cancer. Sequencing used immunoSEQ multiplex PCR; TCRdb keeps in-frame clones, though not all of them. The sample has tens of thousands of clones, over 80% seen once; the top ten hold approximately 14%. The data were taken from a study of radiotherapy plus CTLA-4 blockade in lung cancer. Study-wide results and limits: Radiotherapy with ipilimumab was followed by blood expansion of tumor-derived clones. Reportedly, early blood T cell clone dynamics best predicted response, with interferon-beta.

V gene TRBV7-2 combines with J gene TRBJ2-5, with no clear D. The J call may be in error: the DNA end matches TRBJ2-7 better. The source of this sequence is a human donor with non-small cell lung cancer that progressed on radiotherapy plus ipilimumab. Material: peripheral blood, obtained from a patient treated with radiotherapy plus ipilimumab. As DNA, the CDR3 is TGTGCCAGCAGTCTGGAGTATTCTTACTACGAGCAGTACTTC. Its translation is CASSLEYSYYEQYF.